Listed below are T cell receptor beta chains from one sample, sequenced in a study of cytomegalovirus exposure and HLA in healthy donors. Generated by immunoSEQ multiplex PCR, the TCRdb table keeps only in-frame clones and is missing some. The top ten clones hold around 3.8% of a sample with some 170,000 clones, roughly 91% of them seen once. The sequenced sample was PBMCs. The receptor set was obtained from a man between 18 and 35 years old in good health and CMV-seropositive. The conserved cysteine and the conserved F or W are not part of the CDR3 here.

13,TRBJ1-4,TRBV7-8,ASSWRAATNEKLF
15,TRBJ2-2,TRBV28,ASSLGGSLPNTGELF
11,TRBJ2-1,TRBV29-1,SVGLAGANEQF
13,TRBJ2-7,TRBV6-1,ASSESSGSFNEQY
11,TRBJ2-5,TRBV28,ASSMGLQETQY
16,TRBJ2-1,TRBV4-2,ASSQVTPGASLYNEQF
14,TRBJ2-1,TRBV25-1,ASSELGQGGYNEQF
14,TRBJ2-7,TRBV28,ASSFRTRRRIYEQY
11,TRBJ2-1,TRBV7-7,ASSPTSGYEQF
10,TRBJ1-2,TRBV25-1,ASYRAPYGYT
11,TRBJ1-3,TRBV12-5,ASGQGSGNTIY
12,TRBJ2-1,TRBV19,ASSNQGYYNEQF
14,TRBJ2-5,TRBV7-8,ASSLARTRRAETQY
14,TRBJ2-7,TRBV6-6,ASSYSGLLLSYEQY
15,TRBJ1-1,TRBV2,ASSGLWTAYMNTEAF
11,TRBJ1-1,TRBV4-1,ASSRQGDTEAF
12,TRBJ2-3,TRBV30,AWSRTGRTDTQY
13,TRBJ2-7,TRBV6-4,ASSETSESSYEQY
12,TRBJ2-2,TRBV11-3,ASKSGAGAGELF
12,TRBJ2-7,TRBV2,ASRTGSSGYEQY
12,TRBJ1-1,TRBV7-9,ASSWPLRATEAF
17,TRBJ2-1,TRBV5-1,ASSLERTSGIRTYNEQF
15,TRBJ2-2,TRBV11-3,ASSLGPDRVSTGELF
13,TRBJ2-3,TRBV30,AWSVQGGPTDTQY
15,TRBJ2-5,TRBV7-5,ARSSGLAGLYQETQY
12,TRBJ2-5,TRBV7-3,ASSSTGSRETQY
11,TRBJ1-4,TRBV27,ASSAQGLEKLF
11,TRBJ1-1,TRBV28,ASSFRGRNEAF
12,TRBJ1-4,TRBV28,ASRRGGRYEKLF
15,TRBJ2-5,TRBV2,ASRERLAAISIETQY
13,TRBJ2-2,TRBV7-6,ASSARDSNTGELF
12,TRBJ1-1,TRBV5-1,ASSAAGQGTGAF
11,TRBJ1-1,TRBV6-6,ASDRAGYTEAF
16,TRBJ2-2,TRBV10-1,ASSEFGLAGGNTGELF
9,TRBJ2-1,TRBV10-1,ASKPKREQF
14,TRBJ1-2,TRBV5-6,ASGYEGGQGQDGYT
17,TRBJ1-5,TRBV5-1,ASSSPPQGGGYSNQPQH
10,TRBJ2-2,TRBV29-1,SVLYYTGELF
13,TRBJ2-1,TRBV7-8,ASRRTRSSYNEQF
9,TRBJ2-7,TRBV10-3,AISDRGEQY
9,TRBJ2-1,TRBV27,ASSLSGVQF
13,TRBJ2-2,TRBV25-1,ASTPDRVYTGELF
14,TRBJ1-5,TRBV5-5,ASSLYGGDSNQPQH
12,TRBJ2-7,TRBV29-1,SVALAGLRYEQY
14,TRBJ2-2,TRBV11-2,ASSPGPFANTGELF
10,TRBJ2-4,TRBV4-1,ASRGVKNIQY
12,TRBJ1-5,TRBV7-2,ASSLTGFYQPQH
15,TRBJ1-3,TRBV4-1,ASSELAGQGYSNTIY
14,TRBJ1-3,TRBV9,ASSGQGSLTGNTIY
12,TRBJ1-4,TRBV7-9,ASSLGQGGEKLF
11,TRBJ2-3,TRBV6-5,ASSSVPTDTQY
13,TRBJ1-5,TRBV9,ASSVGGNSNQPQH
14,TRBJ1-5,TRBV6-1,ASSVTGLGSNQPQH
15,TRBJ2-4,TRBV4-2,ASSQLLAGGGSNIQY